Sequencing of this TCR beta chain was carried out in a study of blood T cell repertoires in COVID-19. Under the authors' procedure: Quantification of nucleated cells was approximated via reference gene primer amplification. Assay used: immunoSEQ multiplex PCR; TCRdb lists only in-frame clones, some missing. Clone size and the V and J calls come from that table; the DNA yielded D and trimming. This table has under 250,000 clones, 84% appearing once. This CDR3 has 14 amino acids. Germline V lookup: CDR1 SEHNR, CDR2 FQNEAQ (reference sequence). V was clipped by 5 bases and J by 2 bases; unmatched bases: 5. The study recruited people aged about 18 to 89 years across approximately 23 US areas. Cohort 3 recovered donors had two negative PCRs, clearance, or symptom resolution.

This sequence was found in a man aged 60 to 69 who had recovered from COVID-19. Sequenced input: PBMCs or T cells enriched from blood (not recorded which). V gene TRBV7-9 combines with J gene TRBJ1-2, with TRBD1 identical over 7 bases. CDR3 nucleotide sequence: TGTGCCAGCAGCCCGAAGGACAGGAACTATGGCTACACCTTC. Translated: CASSPKDRNYGYTF.